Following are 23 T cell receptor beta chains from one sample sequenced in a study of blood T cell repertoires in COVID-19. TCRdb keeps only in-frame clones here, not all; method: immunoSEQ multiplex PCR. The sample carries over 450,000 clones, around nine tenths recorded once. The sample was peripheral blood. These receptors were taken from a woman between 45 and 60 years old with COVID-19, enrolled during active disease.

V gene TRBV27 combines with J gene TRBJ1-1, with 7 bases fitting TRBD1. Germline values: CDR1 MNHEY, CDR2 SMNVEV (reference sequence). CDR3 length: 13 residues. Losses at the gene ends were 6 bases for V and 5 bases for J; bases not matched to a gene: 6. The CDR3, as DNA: TGTGCCAGCAGCACCGGACAGGTGACTGAAGCTTTCTTT. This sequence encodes CASSTGQVTEAFF.

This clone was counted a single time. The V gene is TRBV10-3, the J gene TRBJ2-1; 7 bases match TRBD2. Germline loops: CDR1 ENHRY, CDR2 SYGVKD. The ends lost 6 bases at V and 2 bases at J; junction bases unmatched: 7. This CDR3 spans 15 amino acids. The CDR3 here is CAIRVTSAAYNEQFF. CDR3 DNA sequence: TGTGCCATCAGAGTCACTAGCGCCGCCTACAATGAGCAGTTCTTC.

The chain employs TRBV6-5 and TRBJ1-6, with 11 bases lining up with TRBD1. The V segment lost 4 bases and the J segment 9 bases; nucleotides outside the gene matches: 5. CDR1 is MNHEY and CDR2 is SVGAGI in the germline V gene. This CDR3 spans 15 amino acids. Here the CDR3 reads CASSSRTGGVSPLHF. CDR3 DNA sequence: TGTGCCAGCAGTTCCAGGACAGGGGGCGTTTCACCCCTCCACTTT.

This CDR3 reads CAIQGEGDYGYTF. In DNA, the CDR3 is TGTGCCATTCAGGGGGAAGGGGACTATGGCTACACCTTC. V is TRBV10-3 and J is TRBJ1-2, with 7 bases that match TRBD1. Germline loops: CDR1 ENHRY, CDR2 SYGVKD. This CDR3 spans 13 amino acids. The V segment lost 9 bases and the J segment 3 bases; nucleotides outside the gene matches: 7.

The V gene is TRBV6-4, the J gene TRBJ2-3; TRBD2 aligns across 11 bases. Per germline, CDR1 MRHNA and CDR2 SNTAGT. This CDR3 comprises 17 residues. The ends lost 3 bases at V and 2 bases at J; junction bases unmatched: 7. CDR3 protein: CASSEDPSGGITDTQYF. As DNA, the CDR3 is TGTGCCAGCAGTGAGGACCCTAGCGGGGGGATCACAGATACGCAGTATTTT.

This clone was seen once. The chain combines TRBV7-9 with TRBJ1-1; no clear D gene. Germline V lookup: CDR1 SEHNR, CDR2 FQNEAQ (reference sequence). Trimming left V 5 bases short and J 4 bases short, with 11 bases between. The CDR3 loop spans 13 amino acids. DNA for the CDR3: TGTGCCAGCAGCCGCCACGGTACCACTGAAGCTTTCTTT. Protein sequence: CASSRHGTTEAFF. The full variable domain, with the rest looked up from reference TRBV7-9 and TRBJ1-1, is DTGVSQNPRHKITKRGQNVTFRCDPISEHNRLYWYRQTLGQGPEFLTYFQNEAQLEKSRLLSDRFSAERPKGSFSTLEIQRTEQGDSAMYLCASSRHGTTEAFFGQGTRLTVV.

CDR3 nucleotide sequence: TGTGCCACCAGTGATGGGGACAGGGTTTGGACCGGGGAGCTGTTTTTT. Its protein product is CATSDGDRVWTGELFF. The chain joins TRBV24-1 to TRBJ2-2; 9 positions agree with TRBD1. V was pared by 3 bases and J by 5 bases, with 6 bases of the junction left unmatched. This CDR3 region has 16 residues. The V gene's germline CDR1 is KGHDR and CDR2 SFDVKD.

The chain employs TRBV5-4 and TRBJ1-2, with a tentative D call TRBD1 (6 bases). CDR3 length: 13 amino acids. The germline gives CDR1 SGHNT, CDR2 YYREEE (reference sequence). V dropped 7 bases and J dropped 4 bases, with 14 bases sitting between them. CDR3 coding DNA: TGTGCCAGCTCTCCACAGGGAACCTATGGCTACACCTTC. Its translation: CASSPQGTYGYTF.

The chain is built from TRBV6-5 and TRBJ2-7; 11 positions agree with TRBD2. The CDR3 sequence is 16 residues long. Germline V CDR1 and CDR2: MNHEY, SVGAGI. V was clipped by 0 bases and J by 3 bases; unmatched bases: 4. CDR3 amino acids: CASSYSLAGGYYEQYF. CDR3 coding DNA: TGTGCCAGCAGTTACTCCCTAGCGGGGGGATACTACGAGCAGTACTTC.

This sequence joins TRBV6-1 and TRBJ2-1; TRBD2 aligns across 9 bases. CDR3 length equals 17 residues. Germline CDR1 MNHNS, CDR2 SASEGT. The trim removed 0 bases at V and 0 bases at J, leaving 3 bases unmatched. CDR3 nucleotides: TGTGCCAGCAGTGAAGCGCTAGCGGGGAGCTCCTACAATGAGCAGTTCTTC. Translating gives CASSEALAGSSYNEQFF.

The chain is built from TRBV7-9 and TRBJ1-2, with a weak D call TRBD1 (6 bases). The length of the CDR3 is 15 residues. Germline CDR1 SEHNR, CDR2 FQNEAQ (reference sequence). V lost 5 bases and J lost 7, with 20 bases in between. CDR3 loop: CASSPFSTGSGGYTF. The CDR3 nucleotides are TGTGCCAGCAGCCCCTTTTCGACAGGTTCAGGTGGCTACACCTTC.

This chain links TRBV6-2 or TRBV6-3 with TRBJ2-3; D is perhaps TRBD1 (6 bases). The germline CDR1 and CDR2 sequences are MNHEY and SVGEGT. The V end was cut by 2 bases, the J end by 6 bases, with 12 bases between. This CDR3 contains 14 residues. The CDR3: CASSYTGLRDTQYF. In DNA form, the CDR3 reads TGTGCCAGCAGTTACACAGGGCTGAGGGATACGCAGTATTTT.

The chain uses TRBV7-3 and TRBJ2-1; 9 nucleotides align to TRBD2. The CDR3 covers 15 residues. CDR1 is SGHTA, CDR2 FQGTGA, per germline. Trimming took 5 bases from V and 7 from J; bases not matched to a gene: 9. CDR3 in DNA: TGTGCCAGCAGCCCCGGGACTAGCCCGGGGAATGAGCAGTTCTTC. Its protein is CASSPGTSPGNEQFF.

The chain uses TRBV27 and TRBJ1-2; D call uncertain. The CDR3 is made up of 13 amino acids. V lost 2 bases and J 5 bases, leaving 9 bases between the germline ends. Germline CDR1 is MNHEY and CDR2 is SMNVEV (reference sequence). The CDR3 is CASSLSGPYGYTF. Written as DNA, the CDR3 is TGTGCCAGCAGTTTAAGCGGGCCTTATGGCTACACCTTC.

CDR3 loop: CASSSDRVHGYTF. The DNA of the CDR3 is TGCGCCAGCAGCTCAGACAGGGTACATGGCTACACCTTC. This chain connects TRBV5-1 to TRBJ1-2; 7 bases map to TRBD1. This CDR3 region has 13 residues. Germline assignment: CDR1 SGHRS and CDR2 YFSETQ. With V trimmed by 3 bases and J by 6 bases, 5 bases remained unmatched.

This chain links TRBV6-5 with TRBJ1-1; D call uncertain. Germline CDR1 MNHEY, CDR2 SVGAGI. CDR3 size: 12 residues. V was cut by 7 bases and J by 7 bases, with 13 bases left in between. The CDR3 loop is CASNPVFGEAFF. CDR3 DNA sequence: TGTGCCAGCAACCCGGTTTTCGGTGAAGCTTTCTTT.

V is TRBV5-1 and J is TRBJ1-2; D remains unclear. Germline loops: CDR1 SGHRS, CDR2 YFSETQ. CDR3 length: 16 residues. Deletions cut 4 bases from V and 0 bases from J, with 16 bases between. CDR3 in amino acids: CASSDPRQTANYGYTF. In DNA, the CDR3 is TGCGCCAGCAGCGACCCACGACAAACGGCTAACTATGGCTACACCTTC.

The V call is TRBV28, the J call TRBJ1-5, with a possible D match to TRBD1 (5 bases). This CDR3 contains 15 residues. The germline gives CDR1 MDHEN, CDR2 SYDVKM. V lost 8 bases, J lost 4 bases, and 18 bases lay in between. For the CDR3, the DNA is TGTGCCAGCTCCTCGCCGGGGACTCGGAATCAGCCCCAGCATTTT. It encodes CASSSPGTRNQPQHF.

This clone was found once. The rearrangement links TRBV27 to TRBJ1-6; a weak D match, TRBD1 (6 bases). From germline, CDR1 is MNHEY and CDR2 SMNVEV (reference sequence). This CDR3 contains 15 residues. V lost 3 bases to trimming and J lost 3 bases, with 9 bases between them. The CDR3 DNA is TGTGCCAGCAGTTTTCAGGGGAACTATAATTCACCCCTCCACTTT. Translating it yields CASSFQGNYNSPLHF.

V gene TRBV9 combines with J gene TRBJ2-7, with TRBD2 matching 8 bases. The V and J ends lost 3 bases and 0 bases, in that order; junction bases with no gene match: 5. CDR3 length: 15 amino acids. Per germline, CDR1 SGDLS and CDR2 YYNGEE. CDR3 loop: CASSAGGDVSYEQYF. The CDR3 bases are TGTGCCAGCAGCGCCGGGGGGGACGTCTCCTACGAGCAGTACTTC.

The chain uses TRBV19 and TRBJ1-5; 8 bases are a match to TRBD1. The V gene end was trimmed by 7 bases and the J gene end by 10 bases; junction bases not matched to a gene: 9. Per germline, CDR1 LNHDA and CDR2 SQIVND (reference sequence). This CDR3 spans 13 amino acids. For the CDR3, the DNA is TGTGCCAGTACCCTGGACAGGGTCGGTCCCCAGCATTTT. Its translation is CASTLDRVGPQHF.

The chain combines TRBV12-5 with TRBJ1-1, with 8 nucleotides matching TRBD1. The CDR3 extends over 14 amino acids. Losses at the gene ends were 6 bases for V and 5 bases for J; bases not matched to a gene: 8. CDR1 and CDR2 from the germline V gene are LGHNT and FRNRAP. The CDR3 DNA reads TGTGCTAGTGGGCCAGGGGGCGCGGAAACTGAAGCTTTCTTT. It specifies CASGPGGAETEAFF.

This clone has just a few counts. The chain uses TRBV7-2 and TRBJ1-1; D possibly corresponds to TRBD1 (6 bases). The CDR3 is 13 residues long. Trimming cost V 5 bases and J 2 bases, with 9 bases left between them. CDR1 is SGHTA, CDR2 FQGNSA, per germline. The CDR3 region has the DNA TGTGCCAGCAGCGAGGACAGAAACACTGAAGCTTTCTTT. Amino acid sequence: CASSEDRNTEAFF.